The present T cell receptor (beta chain) was sequenced within a study of somatic mutations in cytotoxic T cells in rheumatoid arthritis. In the study overall: Patients gave 30 ml EDTA peripheral blood immediately after diagnosis, prior to starting treatment. Study-level points and caveats: CD8+ clonality rose with age in rheumatoid arthritis patients, unlike in healthy controls.

Assay used: immunoSEQ multiplex PCR; TCRdb lists only in-frame clones, some missing. The table shows under 35,000 clones, with around 87% occurring only once. V gave up 4 bases and J gave up 3 bases; unmatched junction bases: 4. The CDR3 is made up of 16 amino acids. Germline V lookup: CDR1 SGHVS, CDR2 FNYEAQ. Each population, CD4+ and CD8+ cells, was isolated by positive magnetic bead selection and checked for purity by flow cytometry. This clone has just one count. Its antigen is unknown. The V gene is TRBV7-6, the J gene TRBJ2-3; 13 bases are shared with TRBD2. The TCR originated in an adult with rheumatoid arthritis. The sample taken for sequencing was CD8+ T cells sorted from blood. Here the CDR3 DNA reads TGTGCCAGCAGCTCACTACTAGCGGGAGGGACAGATACGCAGTATTTT. This codes for CASSSLLAGGTDTQYF.